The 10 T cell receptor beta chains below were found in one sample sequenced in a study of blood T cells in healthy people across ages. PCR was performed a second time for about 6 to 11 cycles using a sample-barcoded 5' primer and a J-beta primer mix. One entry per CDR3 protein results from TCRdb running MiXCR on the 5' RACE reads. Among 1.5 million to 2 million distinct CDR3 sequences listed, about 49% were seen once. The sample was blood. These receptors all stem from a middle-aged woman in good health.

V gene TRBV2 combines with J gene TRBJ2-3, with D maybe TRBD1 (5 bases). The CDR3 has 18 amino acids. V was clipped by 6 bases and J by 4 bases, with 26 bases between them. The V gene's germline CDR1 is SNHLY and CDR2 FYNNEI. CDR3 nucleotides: TGTGCCAGCAGGGCTTTGGGCTCAGGGTTTTTGTTAGCAGATACGCAGTATTTT. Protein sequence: CASRALGSGFLLADTQYF.

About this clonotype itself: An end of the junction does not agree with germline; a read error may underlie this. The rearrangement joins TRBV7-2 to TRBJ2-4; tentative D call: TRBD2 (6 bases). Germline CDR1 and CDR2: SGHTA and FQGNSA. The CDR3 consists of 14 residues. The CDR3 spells CVSGGREAKNIQYF. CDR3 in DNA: TGTGTCAGCGGAGGGAGAGAAGCCAAAAACATTCAGTACTTC.

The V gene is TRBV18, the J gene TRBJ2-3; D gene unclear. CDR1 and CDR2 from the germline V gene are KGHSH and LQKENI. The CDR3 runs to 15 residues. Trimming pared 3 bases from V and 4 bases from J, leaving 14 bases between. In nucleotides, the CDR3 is TGTGCCAGCTCACCCTCGACCCCTTCCGCAGATACGCAGTATTTT. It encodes CASSPSTPSADTQYF.

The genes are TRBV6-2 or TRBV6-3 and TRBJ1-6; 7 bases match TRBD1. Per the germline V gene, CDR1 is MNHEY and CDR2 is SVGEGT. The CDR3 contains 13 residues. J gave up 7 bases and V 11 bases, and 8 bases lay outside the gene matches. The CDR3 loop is CAEGDSSNSPLHF. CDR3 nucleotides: TGTGCCGAGGGGGACAGTTCGAATTCACCCCTCCACTTT.

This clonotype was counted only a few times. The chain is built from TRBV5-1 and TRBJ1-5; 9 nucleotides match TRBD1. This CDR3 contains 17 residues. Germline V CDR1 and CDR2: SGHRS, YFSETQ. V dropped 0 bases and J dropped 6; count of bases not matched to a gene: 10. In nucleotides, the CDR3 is TGCGCCAGCAGCTTGGTCCCGGGACAGGGTAGAGGTCAGCCCCAGCATTTT. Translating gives CASSLVPGQGRGQPQHF.

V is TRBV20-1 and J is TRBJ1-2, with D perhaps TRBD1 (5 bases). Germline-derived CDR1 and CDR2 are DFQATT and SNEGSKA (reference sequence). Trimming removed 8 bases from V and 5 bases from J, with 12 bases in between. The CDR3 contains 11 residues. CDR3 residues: CSNQGIYGYTF. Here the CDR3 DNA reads TGCAGTAATCAGGGAATATATGGCTACACCTTC.

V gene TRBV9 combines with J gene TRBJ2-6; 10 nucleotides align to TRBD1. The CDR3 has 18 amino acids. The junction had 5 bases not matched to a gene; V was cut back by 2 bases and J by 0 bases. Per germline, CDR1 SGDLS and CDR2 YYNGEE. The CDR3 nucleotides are TGTGCCAGCAGCGTTTTGGGGACAGGGGTCTCTGGGGCCAACGTCCTGACTTTC. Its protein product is CASSVLGTGVSGANVLTF.

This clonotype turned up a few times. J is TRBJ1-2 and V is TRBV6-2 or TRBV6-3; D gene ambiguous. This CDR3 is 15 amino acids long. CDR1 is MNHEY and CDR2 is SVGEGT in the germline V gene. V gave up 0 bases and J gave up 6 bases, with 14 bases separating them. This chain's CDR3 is CASSYSSLRLDGYTF. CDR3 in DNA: TGTGCCAGCAGTTACTCCAGTCTCCGGCTCGATGGCTACACCTTC.

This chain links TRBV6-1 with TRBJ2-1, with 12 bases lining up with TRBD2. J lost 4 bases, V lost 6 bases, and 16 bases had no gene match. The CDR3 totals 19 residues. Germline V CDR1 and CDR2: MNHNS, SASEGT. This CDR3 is CASRTKRTSGAAFYNEQFF. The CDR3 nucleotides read TGTGCCAGCAGAACTAAAAGGACTAGCGGGGCGGCATTTTACAATGAGCAGTTCTTC.

The CDR3 is CAISSSGGDAYNEQFF. The DNA of the CDR3 is TGTGCCATCAGTTCAAGCGGGGGGGACGCCTACAATGAGCAGTTCTTC. This chain links TRBV10-3 with TRBJ2-1; TRBD2 matches 10 bases. V dropped 5 bases and J dropped 2; count of bases not matched to a gene: 6. The CDR3 is 16 amino acids. Germline V gives CDR1 ENHRY, CDR2 SYGVKD.